This TCR beta chain was documented in a study of blood T cell repertoires in COVID-19. Study-wide background: In each case, the material was cDNA or gDNA derived from T cells, B-cell-depleted T cells, or PBMCs.

V dropped 4 bases and J dropped 6; count of bases not matched to a gene: 14. The V gene's germline CDR1 is SGHDN and CDR2 FVKESK. There are 16 residues in the CDR3. Method: immunoSEQ multiplex PCR; TCRdb's copy keeps in-frame clones and lacks some. The profile shows under 250,000 clones, around 83% of them singletons. The specimen sequenced was peripheral blood. V and J are TRBV14 and TRBJ2-5; TRBD2 agrees at 7 bases. This sequence was found in a man in his forties or fifties with active or convalescent COVID-19. CDR3 DNA: TGTGCCAGCAGCCGACTAGCTGGGGGTTCTACGAAGACCCAGTACTTC. Encoded protein: CASSRLAGGSTKTQYF. Combining the CDR3 with reference TRBV14 and TRBJ2-5 gives the whole variable domain EAGVTQFPSHSVIEKGQTVTLRCDPISGHDNLYWYRRVMGKEIKFLLHFVKESKQDESGMPNNRFLAERTGGTYSTLKVQPAELEDSGVYFCASSRLAGGSTKTQYFGPGTRLLVL.